The 22 T cell receptor beta chains in this list originate from one sample, sequenced in a study of CD8 T cells in ankylosing spondylitis. MiXCR, run by TCRdb on the 5' RACE reads, gives a single entry per CDR3 protein. The sample shows fewer than 400,000 distinct CDR3 sequences, around 24% of them seen only once. These receptors have no identified antigens. General study results and limits: Under 10 highly homologous variants formed a TCR beta motif that appeared characteristic of ankylosing spondylitis blood.

Material: blood, either unsorted or a sorted T cell fraction (not recorded which). These receptor sequences come from a male donor with ankylosing spondylitis.

This clonotype was counted ten times or more. The chain links TRBV5-1 to TRBJ2-5; no definite D call. The CDR3 is made up of 14 amino acids. V lost 0 bases and J lost 2, with 8 bases in between. The V gene's germline CDR1 is SGHRS and CDR2 YFSETQ. CDR3 nucleotide sequence: TGCGCCAGCAGCTTGGTTCTCCAGCAAGAGACCCAGTACTTC. Translating gives CASSLVLQQETQYF.

This chain's CDR3 is CASSLGGLAGVAPSGSYNEQFF. The CDR3 DNA reads as TGTGCCAGCAGCTTGGGGGGACTAGCGGGAGTAGCCCCCTCTGGCTCCTACAATGAGCAGTTCTTC. The gene calls are TRBV5-4 and TRBJ2-1, with TRBD2 identical over 14 bases. The CDR3 covers 22 residues. V dropped 0 bases and J dropped 0; count of bases not matched to a gene: 14. Germline assignment: CDR1 SGHNT and CDR2 YYREEE (reference sequence).

This clonotype was seen at least ten times. The genes are TRBV5-1 and TRBJ2-3, with unresolved D. In germline, CDR1 is SGHRS, CDR2 YFSETQ. Trimming took 4 bases from V and 1 from J, leaving 13 bases between them. The CDR3 loop spans 15 amino acids. CDR3 in amino acids: CASSPLSPGTDTQYF. The DNA for the CDR3 is TGCGCCAGCAGCCCATTGTCGCCGGGCACAGATACGCAGTATTTT.

This clonotype has more than one count but fewer than ten. The chain recombines TRBV12-3 or TRBV12-4 with TRBJ1-1, with 8 nucleotides matching TRBD1. The length of the CDR3 is 16 residues. The junction had 9 bases not matched to a gene; V was cut back by 6 bases and J by 0 bases. Here the CDR3 reads CASRLDRAQVNTEAFF. The CDR3 DNA sequence: TGTGCCAGCAGACTGGACAGGGCACAAGTGAACACTGAAGCTTTCTTT.

The V and J genes are TRBV20-1 and TRBJ2-2; 13 bases are shared with TRBD2. The CDR3 loop spans 19 amino acids. With V trimmed by 1 base and J by 3 bases, 11 bases remained unmatched. Germline V gene data show CDR1 as DFQATT and CDR2 as SNEGSKA (reference sequence). CDR3 amino acids: CSARGLAGGPLDHTGELFF. CDR3 coding DNA: TGCAGTGCTAGAGGACTAGCGGGAGGTCCATTAGACCACACCGGGGAGCTGTTTTTT.

Notes on this clonotype: The conserved closing phenylalanine or tryptophan is absent in this CDR3, likely reflecting a read error. V gene TRBV20-1 combines with J gene TRBJ1-1; 7 bases map to TRBD1. With V trimmed by 6 bases and J by 3 bases, 7 bases remained unmatched. Germline values: CDR1 DFQATT, CDR2 SNEGSKA (reference sequence). CDR3 length: 13 amino acids. The CDR3 spells CSAKTGWDTEAFL. CDR3 DNA sequence: TGCAGTGCCAAGACAGGGTGGGACACTGAAGCTTTCCTT.

The chain joins TRBV24-1 to TRBJ2-1, with 9 bases matching TRBD2. Germline values: CDR1 KGHDR, CDR2 SFDVKD. J lost 6 bases, V lost 2 bases, and 10 bases had no gene match. The CDR3 totals 17 residues. CDR3 nucleotide sequence: TGTGCCACCAGTGATTACGCTATAGCGGGAGACGGCAATGAGCAGTTCTTC. This codes for CATSDYAIAGDGNEQFF.

This clonotype was seen a handful of times. CDR3 in DNA: TGTGCCAGCAGCAAAGTTGAGGGAGCAAATGAAAAACTGTTTTTT. Translation: CASSKVEGANEKLFF. The chain links TRBV21-1 to TRBJ1-4. TRBV21-1 is designated a pseudogene. This CDR3 is 15 amino acids long.

This clonotype was detected a few times. This chain connects TRBV9 to TRBJ2-1; 7 bases match TRBD1. V gave up 3 bases and J gave up 7 bases; unmatched junction bases: 13. Germline loops: CDR1 SGDLS, CDR2 YYNGEE. The CDR3 is 16 residues long. The CDR3 region is CASSARDSTGYNEQFF. In nucleotides, the CDR3 is TGTGCCAGCAGCGCCCGGGACAGCACTGGATATAATGAGCAGTTCTTC.

The chain links TRBV6-5 to TRBJ2-3, with TRBD1 as a possible D gene (6 bases). CDR1 is MNHEY and CDR2 is SVGAGI in the germline V gene. Trimming pared 4 bases from V and 2 bases from J, leaving 25 bases between. The CDR3 runs 19 residues. The CDR3 reads CASSSLGGDSRTSTDTQYF. CDR3 nucleotide sequence: TGTGCCAGCAGTTCCCTAGGGGGTGATAGTCGGACGTCCACAGATACGCAGTATTTT.

The chain couples TRBV11-1 to TRBJ2-5; D remains ambiguous. Per germline, CDR1 SGHAT and CDR2 FQDESV (reference sequence). Between the trimmed V and J ends, which lost 2 bases and 3 bases, there was a span of 10 bases. The CDR3 covers 14 residues. Here the CDR3 reads CASSLYLLEETQYF. The CDR3 DNA follows: TGTGCCAGCAGCTTATATCTCCTCGAAGAGACCCAGTACTTC.

This clonotype was seen a handful of times. This chain links TRBV15 with TRBJ2-5; the D gene is possibly TRBD2 (6 bases). The CDR3 spans 14 residues. Germline CDR1 and CDR2: LNHNV and YYDKDF (reference sequence). Trimming left V 1 base short and J 7 bases short, with 13 bases between. The chain's CDR3 is CATSRGGDVGTQYF. CDR3 sequence (DNA): TGTGCCACCAGCAGAGGGGGGGACGTGGGGACCCAGTACTTC.

This clonotype was seen at least ten times. The CDR3 region is CSVEQGTGDDEQFF. The DNA for the CDR3 is TGCAGCGTTGAACAAGGGACAGGGGACGATGAGCAGTTCTTC. The chain joins TRBV29-1 to TRBJ2-1; 10 positions match TRBD1. CDR1 and CDR2 from the germline V gene are SQVTM and ANQGSEA. Losses at the gene ends were 2 bases for V and 8 bases for J; bases not matched to a gene: 6. The CDR3 consists of 14 residues.

This clonotype was picked up a small number of times. The chain links TRBV5-1 to TRBJ1-3; perhaps TRBD1 as D (5 bases). The CDR3 extends over 14 amino acids. Trimming shortened V by 4 bases and J by 1 base, and 9 bases separated the two germline ends. Germline-derived CDR1 and CDR2 are SGHRS and YFSETQ. The CDR3 coding sequence is TGCGCCAGCAGCGAAGGGGTTTCTGGAAACACCATATATTTT. It encodes CASSEGVSGNTIYF.

The rearrangement links TRBV4-1 to TRBJ2-1, with 8 nucleotides matching TRBD2. V trimming: 0 bases; J trimming: 3 bases; junction bases outside the gene matches: 7. The CDR3 has 17 amino acids. The germline CDR1 and CDR2 sequences are MGHRA and YSYEKL. DNA for the CDR3: TGCGCCAGCAGCCAAGATTCTGGCGGGAGGATCTACAATGAGCAGTTCTTC. The encoded protein is CASSQDSGGRIYNEQFF.

This clonotype turned up a few times. This chain joins TRBV5-6 and TRBJ1-2; D is possibly TRBD1 (6 bases). CDR1 is SGHDT and CDR2 is YYEEEE in the germline V gene. The length of the CDR3 is 14 residues. Trimming took 5 bases from V and 5 from J, leaving 16 bases between them. The CDR3 here is CASSNQGIRYGYTF. The CDR3 nucleotides are TGTGCCAGCAGTAATCAGGGGATCCGGTATGGCTACACCTTC.

This clonotype was detected many times. CDR3 sequence: CASSLEWRGGHGDTQYF. For the CDR3, the DNA is TGTGCCAGCAGTCTCGAGTGGCGGGGGGGTCATGGAGATACGCAGTATTTT. This chain links TRBV28 with TRBJ2-3; the match to TRBD2 covers 9 bases. J gave up 5 bases and V 5 bases, and 14 bases lay outside the gene matches. CDR1 and CDR2 (germline): MDHEN, SYDVKM. There are 17 residues in the CDR3.

The rearrangement joins TRBV6-1 to TRBJ2-7; perhaps TRBD1 as D (5 bases). The CDR3 consists of 16 residues. The V and J ends lost 7 bases and 0 bases respectively, with 19 bases between them. The germline gives CDR1 MNHNS, CDR2 SASEGT. Written as DNA, the CDR3 is TGTGCCAGCACCTCCCGACAGCTTCGAAGCTCCTACGAGCAGTACTTC. As protein: CASTSRQLRSSYEQYF.

This sequence joins TRBV14 and TRBJ2-3, with 10 bases lining up with TRBD2. The CDR3 runs to 14 residues. Germline CDR1 and CDR2: SGHDN and FVKESK. V shed 3 bases, J shed 5 bases, and the junction held 2 bases outside the gene matches. CDR3 amino acids: CASSHLAGVDTQYF. The CDR3 bases are TGTGCCAGCAGCCACCTAGCGGGAGTAGATACGCAGTATTTT.

The V and J genes are TRBV18 and TRBJ2-1; 10 bases map to TRBD2. This CDR3 spans 17 amino acids. Unmatched junction bases numbered 9, after V lost 0 bases and J lost 7 bases. The germline gives CDR1 KGHSH, CDR2 LQKENI. The CDR3 reads CASSPPVLAGEGNEQFF. Here the CDR3 DNA reads TGTGCCAGCTCACCACCCGTCCTAGCGGGAGAGGGAAATGAGCAGTTCTTC.

The rearrangement uses TRBV7-8 and TRBJ1-5, with a tentative D call TRBD1 (5 bases). The CDR3 spans 13 residues. Germline lookup yields CDR1 SGHVS and CDR2 FQNEAQ. V gave up 5 bases and J gave up 7 bases, with 12 bases separating them. For the CDR3, the DNA is TGTGCCAGCAGCCAGGGTCCATCCCAGCCCCAGCATTTT. Protein: CASSQGPSQPQHF.

This clonotype was detected once. The chain is built from TRBV5-1 and TRBJ1-5; no clear D. The CDR3 covers 15 residues. Trimming removed 0 bases from V and 2 bases from J, with 9 bases in between. Germline V gives CDR1 SGHRS, CDR2 YFSETQ. CDR3 nucleotide sequence: TGCGCCAGCAGCTTGGGTGGGGAGGGCAATCAGCCCCAGCATTTT. It translates to CASSLGGEGNQPQHF.